These 5 T cell receptor beta chains originate from one sample sequenced in a study of OX40 agonist ivuxolimab in advanced cancers. Library prep was done by the immunoSEQ multiplex PCR assay. The clones in this table, taken by TCRdb from immuneACCESS, are in-frame only. Not every clone is retained; where verified, under half of the shortfall comes from an unresolved V gene, and the cause of the rest is unknown. This sample has about 81,000 clones in its table, and about 88% of those were observed once. Clones ranked in the top ten supply approximately 0.47% of the sample. Sample: CD4+ or CD8+ T cells sorted from blood, taken in a trial of the OX40 agonist ivuxolimab. These receptors all stem from an adult with an advanced solid tumor such as melanoma, head and neck, liver or kidney cancer.

This rearrangement joins TRBV19 to TRBJ2-3; tentatively, D is TRBD2 (6 bases). This CDR3 has 14 amino acids. Trimming stripped 8 bases from V and 2 bases from J, with 14 bases between. Per the germline V gene, CDR1 is LNHDA and CDR2 is SQIVND (reference sequence). The CDR3 loop reads CASQYGGYTDTQYF. DNA for the CDR3: TGTGCCAGTCAATATGGGGGGTACACAGATACGCAGTATTTT.

The V gene is TRBV5-1, the J gene TRBJ1-5; D gene uncertain. Germline V CDR1 and CDR2: SGHRS, YFSETQ. Between the trimmed V and J ends, which lost 3 bases and 5 bases, there was a span of 9 bases. The CDR3 runs 13 residues. The CDR3 DNA follows: TGCGCCAGCAGCTGGGGTCCAGATCAGCCCCAGCATTTT. This gives the protein CASSWGPDQPQHF. Using reference TRBV5-1 and TRBJ1-5 for the parts outside the CDR3, the full variable domain is KAGVTQTPRYLIKTRGQQVTLSCSPISGHRSVSWYQQTPGQGLQFLFEYFSETQRNKGNFPGRFSGRQFSNSRSEMNVSTLELGDSALYLCASSWGPDQPQHFGDGTRLSIL.

The V and J genes are TRBV7-6 and TRBJ1-4; 10 nucleotides line up with TRBD1. CDR3 length: 15 residues. Germline values: CDR1 SGHVS, CDR2 FNYEAQ. V lost 3 bases, J lost 8 bases, and 6 bases stayed unmatched. The DNA of the CDR3 is TGTGCCAGCAGCTTTAATGAGGGACAGGGGGAAAAACTGTTTTTT. Translation gives CASSFNEGQGEKLFF.

This sequence joins TRBV28 and TRBJ1-5; D not certain. The CDR3 totals 12 residues. Germline V gene sequence: CDR1 MDHEN, CDR2 SYDVKM. The V gene lost 1 base and the J gene lost 9 bases, with 7 bases spanning the gap. The CDR3 DNA reads as TGTGCCAGCAGTTTATCCACTAGGCCCCAGCATTTT. Encoded protein: CASSLSTRPQHF.

In the case of this clone: The conserved phenylalanine or tryptophan is not found at the CDR3 terminus, so this likely reflects a read error. The chain has TRBV7-2 and TRBJ1-6; the D gene is possibly TRBD1 (5 bases). This CDR3 is built from 15 residues. V lost 4 bases and J lost 7, with 14 bases in between. Germline assignment: CDR1 SGHTA and CDR2 FQGNSA. CDR3 amino acids: CASSSSGTVNSPLHL. CDR3 nucleotide sequence: TGTGCCAGCAGCTCCTCAGGGACGGTAAATTCACCCCTCCACCTT.